The text below deals with one T cell receptor (beta chain). This sample is part of a study of blood T cell repertoires in COVID-19. The overall study: Sites across the United States, Italy and Spain contributed samples from acute and convalescent COVID-19. PBMCs, B-cell-depleted T cells, or T cells were the source of the cDNA or gDNA that made up the material.

Sequencing used immunoSEQ multiplex PCR; TCRdb keeps in-frame clones, though not all of them. Of over 55,000 clones in the sample, 80% to 90% were seen once. V dropped 4 bases and J dropped 7 bases, with 20 bases sitting between them. Germline CDR1 and CDR2: SGHRS and YFSETQ. This CDR3 has 16 residues. The study recruited people aged about 18 to 90 years across approximately 24 US areas. Which cohort a participant joined came from the clinical history participants gave. Sequenced input: PBMCs or T cells enriched from blood (not recorded which). The rearrangement uses TRBV5-1 and TRBJ2-2; D perhaps matches TRBD2 (6 bases). The sequence was collected from a woman aged 35 to 49 with acute COVID-19. The chain's CDR3 is CASSVDGSGGHGELFF. The CDR3 bases are TGCGCCAGCAGCGTTGACGGATCCGGGGGTCACGGGGAGCTGTTTTTT.